Following are 4 T cell receptor beta chains from one sample sequenced in a study of blood T cell repertoires in COVID-19. Generated by immunoSEQ multiplex PCR, the TCRdb table keeps only in-frame clones and is missing some. The table records 350,000 or so clones, almost 90% of them present only once. Sequencing input: peripheral blood. The source of these receptors is a man between 18 and 35 years old with active or convalescent COVID-19.

This chain joins TRBV28 and TRBJ1-5; 8 positions agree with TRBD1. The J segment lost 4 bases and the V segment lost 6 bases, leaving 8 bases of the junction unmatched. The CDR3 totals 15 residues. The germline V gene encodes CDR1 MDHEN and CDR2 SYDVKM. The CDR3: CASSHGQGWNQPQHF. In nucleotides, the CDR3 is TGTGCCAGCAGCCACGGACAGGGCTGGAATCAGCCCCAGCATTTT.

The chain recombines TRBV7-3 with TRBJ2-7, with 11 positions matching TRBD2. The CDR3 has 14 residues. The germline V gene encodes CDR1 SGHTA and CDR2 FQGTGA. Trimming at V came to 5 bases and at J to 1 base, leaving 1 base not matched to a gene. The CDR3 sequence: CASSRLAGSYEQYF. CDR3 coding DNA: TGTGCCAGCAGCCGACTAGCGGGATCCTACGAGCAGTACTTC.

The V gene is TRBV7-9, the J gene TRBJ1-1, with D uncertain. V lost 2 bases and J lost 7, with 17 bases in between. The germline CDR1 and CDR2 sequences are SEHNR and FQNEAQ (reference sequence). The CDR3 consists of 15 residues. The CDR3, as DNA: TGTGCCAGCAGCTTACTTAGGATGATTGGAGATGAAGCTTTCTTT. Amino acid sequence: CASSLLRMIGDEAFF. Looking up the rest from reference TRBV7-9 and TRBJ1-1 gives the full variable domain: DTGVSQNPRHKITKRGQNVTFRCDPISEHNRLYWYRQTLGQGPEFLTYFQNEAQLEKSRLLSDRFSAERPKGSFSTLEIQRTEQGDSAMYLCASSLLRMIGDEAFFGQGTRLTVV.

The chain combines TRBV18 with TRBJ2-1; D is perhaps TRBD2 (6 bases). Germline V CDR1 and CDR2: KGHSH, LQKENI. The CDR3 totals 15 residues. V was trimmed by 5 bases and J by 6 bases, leaving 17 bases between them. The CDR3 nucleotides read TGTGCCAGCTCAGCTACTAGCAGCGGCGGCAATGAGCAGTTCTTC. The encoded protein is CASSATSSGGNEQFF.